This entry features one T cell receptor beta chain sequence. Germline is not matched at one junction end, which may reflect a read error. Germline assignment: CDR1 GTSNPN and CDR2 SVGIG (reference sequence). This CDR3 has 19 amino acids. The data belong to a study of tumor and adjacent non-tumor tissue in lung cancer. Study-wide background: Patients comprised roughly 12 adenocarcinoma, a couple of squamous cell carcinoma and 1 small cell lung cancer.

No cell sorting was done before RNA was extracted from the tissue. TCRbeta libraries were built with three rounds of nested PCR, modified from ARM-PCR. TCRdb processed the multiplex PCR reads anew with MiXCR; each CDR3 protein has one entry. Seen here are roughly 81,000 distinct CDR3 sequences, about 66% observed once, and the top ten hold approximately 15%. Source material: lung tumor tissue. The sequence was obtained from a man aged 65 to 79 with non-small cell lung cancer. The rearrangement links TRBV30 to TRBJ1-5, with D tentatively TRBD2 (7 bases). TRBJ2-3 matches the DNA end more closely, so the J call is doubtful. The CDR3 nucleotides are TGTGTCTGGAGACCCATGGGGGGGGGGCCTCCTTATAGCAATCAGCCCCAGTATTTT. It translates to CVWRPMGGGPPYSNQPQYF.